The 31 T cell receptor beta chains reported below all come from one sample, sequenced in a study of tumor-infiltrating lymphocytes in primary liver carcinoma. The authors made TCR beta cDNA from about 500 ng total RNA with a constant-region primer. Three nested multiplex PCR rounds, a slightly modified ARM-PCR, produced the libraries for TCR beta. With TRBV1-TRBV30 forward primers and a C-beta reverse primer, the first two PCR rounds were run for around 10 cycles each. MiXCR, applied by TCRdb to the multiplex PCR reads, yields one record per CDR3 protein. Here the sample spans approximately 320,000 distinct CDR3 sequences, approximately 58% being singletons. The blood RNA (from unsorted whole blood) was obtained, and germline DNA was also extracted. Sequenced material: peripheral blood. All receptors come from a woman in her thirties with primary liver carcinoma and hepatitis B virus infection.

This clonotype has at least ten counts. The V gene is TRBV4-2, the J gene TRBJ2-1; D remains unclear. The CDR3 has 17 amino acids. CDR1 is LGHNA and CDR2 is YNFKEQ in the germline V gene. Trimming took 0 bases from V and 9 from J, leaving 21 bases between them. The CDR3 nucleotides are TGTGCCAGCAGCCAAGATAATGTAAGATTAGGTGATTCTGAGCAGTTCTTC. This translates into CASSQDNVRLGDSEQFF.

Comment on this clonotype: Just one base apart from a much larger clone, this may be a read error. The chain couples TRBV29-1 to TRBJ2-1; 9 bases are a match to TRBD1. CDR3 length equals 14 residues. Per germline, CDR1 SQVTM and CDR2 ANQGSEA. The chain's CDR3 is CSGIRGQGGNVQFF. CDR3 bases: TGCAGCGGGATCCGGGGACAGGGTGGGAATGTGCAGTTCTTC.

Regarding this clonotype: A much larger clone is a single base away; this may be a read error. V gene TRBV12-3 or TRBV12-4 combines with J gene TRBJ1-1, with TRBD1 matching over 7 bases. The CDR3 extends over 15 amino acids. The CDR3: CASSLGAGGNTEALF. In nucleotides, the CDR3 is TGTGCCAGCAGTTTAGGGGCAGGGGGGAACACTGAAGCTCTCTTT.

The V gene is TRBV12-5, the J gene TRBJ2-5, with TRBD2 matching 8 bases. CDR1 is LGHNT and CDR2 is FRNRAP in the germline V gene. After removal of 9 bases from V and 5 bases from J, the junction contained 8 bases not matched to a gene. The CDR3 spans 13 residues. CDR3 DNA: TGTGCTAGCGGCGATCGACTAGCGGAGACCCAGTACTTC. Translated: CASGDRLAETQYF. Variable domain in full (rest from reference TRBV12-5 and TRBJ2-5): DARVTQTPRHKVTEMGQEVTMRCQPILGHNTVFWYRQTMMQGLELLAYFRNRAPLDDSGMPKDRFSAEMPDATLATLKIQPSEPRDSAVYFCASGDRLAETQYFGPGTRLLVL.

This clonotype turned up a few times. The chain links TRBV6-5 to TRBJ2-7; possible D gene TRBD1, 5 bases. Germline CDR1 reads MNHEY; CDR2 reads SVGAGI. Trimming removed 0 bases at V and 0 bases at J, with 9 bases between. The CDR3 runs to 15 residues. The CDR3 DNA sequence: TGTGCCAGCAGTTACTCGGGGCAGTACTCCTACGAGCAGTACTTC. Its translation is CASSYSGQYSYEQYF.

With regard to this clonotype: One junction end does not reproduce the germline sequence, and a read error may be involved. The CDR3 nucleotides are TGTCCCAGCAACCCAGGAACCAGTAGCAATCAGCCCCAGCATTTT. It encodes CPSNPGTSSNQPQHF. The chain uses TRBV12-3 or TRBV12-4 and TRBJ1-5; D gene uncertain. The CDR3 consists of 15 residues.

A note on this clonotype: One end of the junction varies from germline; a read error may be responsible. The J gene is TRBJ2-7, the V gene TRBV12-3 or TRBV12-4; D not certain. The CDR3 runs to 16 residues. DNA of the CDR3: TGTGCCAGCAATTTATGGGTCACGATGGGTATCTACGAGCAGTACTTC. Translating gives CASNLWVTMGIYEQYF.

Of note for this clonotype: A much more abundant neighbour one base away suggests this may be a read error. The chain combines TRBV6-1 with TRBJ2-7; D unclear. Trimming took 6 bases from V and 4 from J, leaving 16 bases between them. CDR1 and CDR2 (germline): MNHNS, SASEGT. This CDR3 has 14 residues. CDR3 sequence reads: CASSRYSESYEQYF. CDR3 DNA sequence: TGTGCCAGCAGCCGGTACAGTGAAAGTTACGAGCAGTACTTC.

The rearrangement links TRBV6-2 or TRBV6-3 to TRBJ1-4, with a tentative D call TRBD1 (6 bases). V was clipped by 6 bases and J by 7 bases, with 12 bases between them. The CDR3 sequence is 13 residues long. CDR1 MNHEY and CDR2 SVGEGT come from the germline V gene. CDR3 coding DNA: TGTGCCAGCAGAGCACCAGGGGCTGAAAAACTGTTTTTT. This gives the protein CASRAPGAEKLFF.

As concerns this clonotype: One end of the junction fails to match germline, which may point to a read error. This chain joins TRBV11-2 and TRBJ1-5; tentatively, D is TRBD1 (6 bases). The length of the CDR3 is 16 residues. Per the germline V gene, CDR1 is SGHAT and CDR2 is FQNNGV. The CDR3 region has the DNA TGTGCCAGCAGCTTAAATTTCGGGACATTAAATCAGCCCCATCATTTT. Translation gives CASSLNFGTLNQPHHF.

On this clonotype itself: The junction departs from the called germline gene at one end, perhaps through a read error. The CDR3, as DNA: TGTACCAGCGGCTTAGATATGTTGGCAGGGAGGCGCACTGAAGCTTTCTTT. Amino acids: CTSGLDMLAGRRTEAFF. The rearrangement joins TRBV11-2 to TRBJ1-1; the D gene is possibly TRBD1 (5 bases). CDR3 length: 17 amino acids. Germline CDR1 SGHAT, CDR2 FQNNGV.

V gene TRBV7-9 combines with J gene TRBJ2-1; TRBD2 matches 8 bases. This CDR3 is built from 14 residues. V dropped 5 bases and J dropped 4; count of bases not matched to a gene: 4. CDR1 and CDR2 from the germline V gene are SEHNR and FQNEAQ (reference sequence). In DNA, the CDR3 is TGTGCCAGCAGCGTAAGCGGGAGTTACAATGAGCAGTTCTTC. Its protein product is CASSVSGSYNEQFF.

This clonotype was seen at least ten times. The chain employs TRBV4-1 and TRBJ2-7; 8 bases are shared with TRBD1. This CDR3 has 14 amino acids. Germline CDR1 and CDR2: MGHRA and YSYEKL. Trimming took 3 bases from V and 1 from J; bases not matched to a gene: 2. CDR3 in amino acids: CASSQGDRSYEQYF. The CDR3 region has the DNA TGCGCCAGCAGCCAGGGGGACAGGTCCTACGAGCAGTACTTC.

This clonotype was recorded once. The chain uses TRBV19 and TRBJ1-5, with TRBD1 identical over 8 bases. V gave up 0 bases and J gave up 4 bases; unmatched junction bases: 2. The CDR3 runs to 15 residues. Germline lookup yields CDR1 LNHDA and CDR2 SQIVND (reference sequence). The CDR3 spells CASSIDRGRNQPQHF. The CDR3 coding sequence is TGTGCCAGTAGTATAGACAGGGGGCGAAATCAGCCCCAGCATTTT.

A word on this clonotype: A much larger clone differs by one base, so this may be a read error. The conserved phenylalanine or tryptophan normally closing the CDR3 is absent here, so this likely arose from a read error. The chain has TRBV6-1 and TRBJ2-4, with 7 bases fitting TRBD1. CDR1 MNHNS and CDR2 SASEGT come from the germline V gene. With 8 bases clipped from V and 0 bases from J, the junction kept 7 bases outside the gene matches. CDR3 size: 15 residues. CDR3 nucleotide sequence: TGTGCCAGCCAGGACAGGTTGGGAGCCAAAAACATTCAGTACCTC. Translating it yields CASQDRLGAKNIQYL.

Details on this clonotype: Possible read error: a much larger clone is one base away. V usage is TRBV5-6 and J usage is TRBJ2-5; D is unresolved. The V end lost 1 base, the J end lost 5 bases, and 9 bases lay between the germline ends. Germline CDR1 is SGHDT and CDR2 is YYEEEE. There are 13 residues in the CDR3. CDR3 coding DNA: TGTGCCAGCAGCTTGACAAATCTGGAGACCCAGTACTTC. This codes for CASSLTNLETQYF. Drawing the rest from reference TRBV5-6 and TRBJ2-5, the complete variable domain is DAGVTQSPTHLIKTRGQQVTLRCSPKSGHDTVSWYQQALGQGPQFIFQYYEEEERQRGNFPDRFSGHQFPNYSSELNVNALLLGDSALYLCASSLTNLETQYFGPGTRLLVL.

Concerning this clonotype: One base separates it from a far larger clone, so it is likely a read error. CDR3 sequence (DNA): TGTACCAGCAGCTTGGGATCTAATCAGCCCCAGCATTTT. Encoded protein: CTSSLGSNQPQHF. The gene calls are TRBV4-2 and TRBJ1-5, with D unclear. CDR1 is LGHNA and CDR2 is YNFKEQ in the germline V gene. This CDR3 comprises 13 residues.

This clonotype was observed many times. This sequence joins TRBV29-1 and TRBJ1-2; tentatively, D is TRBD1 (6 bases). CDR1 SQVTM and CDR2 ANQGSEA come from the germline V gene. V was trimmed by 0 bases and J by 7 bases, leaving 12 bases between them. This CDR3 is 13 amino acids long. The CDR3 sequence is CSVEDSTGFGYTF. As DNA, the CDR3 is TGCAGCGTTGAAGATAGCACAGGGTTTGGCTACACCTTC.

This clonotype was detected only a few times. The CDR3 protein is CASSLTNGRRKTQYF. The CDR3 DNA is TGTGCCAGCAGTTTAACTAACGGGAGGAGAAAGACCCAGTACTTC. The chain uses TRBV12-3 or TRBV12-4 and TRBJ2-5; TRBD2 agrees at 7 bases. CDR3 length: 15 residues. Trimming at V came to 2 bases and at J to 6 bases, leaving 9 bases not matched to a gene.

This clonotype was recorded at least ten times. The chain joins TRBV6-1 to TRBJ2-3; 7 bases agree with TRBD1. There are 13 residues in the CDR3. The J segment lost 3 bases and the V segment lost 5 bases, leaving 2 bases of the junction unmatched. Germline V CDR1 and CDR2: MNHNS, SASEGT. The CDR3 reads CASSPQGTDTQYF. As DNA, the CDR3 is TGTGCCAGCAGTCCACAGGGGACAGATACGCAGTATTTT.

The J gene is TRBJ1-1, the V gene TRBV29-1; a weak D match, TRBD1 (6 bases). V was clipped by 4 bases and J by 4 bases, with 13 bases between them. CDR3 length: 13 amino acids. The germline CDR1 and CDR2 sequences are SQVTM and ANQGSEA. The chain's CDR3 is CSVAQGTVTEAFF. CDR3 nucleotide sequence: TGCAGCGTTGCCCAGGGGACGGTCACTGAAGCTTTCTTT.

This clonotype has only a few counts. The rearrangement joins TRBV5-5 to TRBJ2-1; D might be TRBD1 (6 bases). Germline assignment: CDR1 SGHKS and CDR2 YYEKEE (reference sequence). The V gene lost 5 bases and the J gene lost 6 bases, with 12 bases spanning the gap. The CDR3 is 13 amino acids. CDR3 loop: CASSLDSGNEQFF. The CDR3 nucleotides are TGTGCCAGCAGTCTGGACAGCGGCAATGAGCAGTTCTTC.

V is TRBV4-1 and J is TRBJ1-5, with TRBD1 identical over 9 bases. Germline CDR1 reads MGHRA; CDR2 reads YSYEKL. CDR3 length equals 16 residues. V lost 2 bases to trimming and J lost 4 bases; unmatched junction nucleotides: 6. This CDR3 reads CASSQNPGQGNQPQHF. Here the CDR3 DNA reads TGCGCCAGCAGCCAAAACCCGGGACAGGGAAATCAGCCCCAGCATTTT.

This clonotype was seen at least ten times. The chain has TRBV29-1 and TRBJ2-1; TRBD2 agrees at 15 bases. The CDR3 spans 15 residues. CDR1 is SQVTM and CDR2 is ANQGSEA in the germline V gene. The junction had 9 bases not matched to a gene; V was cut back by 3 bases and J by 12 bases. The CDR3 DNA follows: TGCAGCGTTGACCGTGGGACTAGCGGGAGGACGAGGCAGTTCTTC. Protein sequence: CSVDRGTSGRTRQFF.

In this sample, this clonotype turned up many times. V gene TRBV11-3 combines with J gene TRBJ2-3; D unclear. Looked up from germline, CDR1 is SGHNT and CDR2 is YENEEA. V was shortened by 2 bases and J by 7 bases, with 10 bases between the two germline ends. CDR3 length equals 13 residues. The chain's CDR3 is CASSLSTVNTQYF. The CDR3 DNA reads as TGTGCCAGCAGCTTAAGTACAGTAAATACGCAGTATTTT.

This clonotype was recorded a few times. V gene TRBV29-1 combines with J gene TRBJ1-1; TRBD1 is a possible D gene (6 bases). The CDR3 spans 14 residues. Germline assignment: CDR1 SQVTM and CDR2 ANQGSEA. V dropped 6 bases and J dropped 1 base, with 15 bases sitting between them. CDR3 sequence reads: CSVVRMDRNTEAFF. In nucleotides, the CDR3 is TGCAGCGTGGTTAGGATGGACAGGAACACTGAAGCTTTCTTT.

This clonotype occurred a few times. This chain's CDR3 is CAIAETATSSYEQYF. CDR3 DNA sequence: TGTGCCATCGCCGAAACAGCCACTAGCTCCTACGAGCAGTACTTC. The chain couples TRBV10-3 to TRBJ2-7, with D possibly matching TRBD2 (5 bases). The V gene's germline CDR1 is ENHRY and CDR2 SYGVKD. The CDR3 runs 15 residues. With 8 bases removed from V and 0 bases from J, the gap between germline ends came to 17 bases.

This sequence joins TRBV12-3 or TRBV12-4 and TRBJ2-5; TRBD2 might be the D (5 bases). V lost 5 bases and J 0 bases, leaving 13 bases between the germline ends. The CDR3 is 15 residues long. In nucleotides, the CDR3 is TGTGCCAGCAGTCAACTAGTGGTGTACCAAGAGACCCAGTACTTC. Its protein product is CASSQLVVYQETQYF.

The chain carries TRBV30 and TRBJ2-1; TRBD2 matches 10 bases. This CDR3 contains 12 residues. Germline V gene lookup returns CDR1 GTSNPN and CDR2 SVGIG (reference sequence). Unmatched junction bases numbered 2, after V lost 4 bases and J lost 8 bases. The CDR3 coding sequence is TGTGCCTGGAATCTAGCGGGAGATGAGCAGTTCTTC. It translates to CAWNLAGDEQFF.

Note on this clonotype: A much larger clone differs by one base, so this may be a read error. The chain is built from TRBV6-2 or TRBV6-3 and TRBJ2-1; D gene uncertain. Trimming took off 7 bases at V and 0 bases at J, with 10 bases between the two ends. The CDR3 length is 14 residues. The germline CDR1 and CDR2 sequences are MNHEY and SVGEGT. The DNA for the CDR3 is TGTGCCAGCATTCCCATGAGCTCCTACAATGAGCAGTTCTTC. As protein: CASIPMSSYNEQFF.

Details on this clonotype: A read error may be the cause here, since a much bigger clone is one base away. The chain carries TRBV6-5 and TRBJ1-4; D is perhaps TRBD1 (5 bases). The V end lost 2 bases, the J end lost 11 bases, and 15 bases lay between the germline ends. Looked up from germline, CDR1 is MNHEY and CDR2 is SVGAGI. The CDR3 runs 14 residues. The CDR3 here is CASSYGSREGKLFF. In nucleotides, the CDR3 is TGTGCCAGCAGTTACGGGTCTCGAGAGGGGAAACTGTTTTTT.